These 25 T cell receptor beta chains originate from one sample sequenced in a study of tumor-infiltrating lymphocytes in primary liver carcinoma (dated by TCRdb to 2015 to 2018). Total RNA and DNA were co-extracted without cell sorting from roughly 20-30 mg of bulk tissue using the AllPrep DNA/RNA mini kit. Sequencing was performed on an Illumina HiSeq 2500. A constant-region primer and ProtoScript II reverse transcriptase were used to reverse-transcribe TCRbeta-specific cDNA from about 0.55 ug total RNA. Construction of the TCRbeta libraries relied on three nested rounds of multiplex PCR, following a slightly modified ARM-PCR procedure. Each of the first two PCR rounds ran for approximately 11 cycles using multiplex TRBV1-TRBV30 forward primers together with a Cbeta reverse primer. The public reads were reprocessed in TCRdb via fastp at Q25 and MiXCR, keeping in-frame beta chains. Rows with one shared CDR3 protein collapse into an entry with the most common genes and DNA. This sample comprises 55,000 to 65,000 distinct CDR3 sequences, approximately 70% of them detected only once. In total, the top ten clones hold around 50% of the sample.

What was sequenced was liver tumor tissue from sampling region 2. The cell subset or site tag for this specimen amounts to: tumor region T2, inferior pole. The source is a man between 40 and 49 years old with primary liver carcinoma and hepatitis B virus infection.

Turning to this clonotype: A much larger clone lies one base from this, so it may be a read error. The chain recombines TRBV11-2 with TRBJ2-7; TRBD2 might be the D (6 bases). Germline V gene data show CDR1 as SGHAT and CDR2 as FQNNGV. This CDR3 is built from 13 residues. V was clipped by 5 bases and J by 4 bases, with 12 bases between them. CDR3 in amino acids: CASSLPSAYEQYF. CDR3 in DNA: TGTGCCAGCAGCCTTCCTAGCGCATACGAGCAGTACTTC.

This clonotype occurred a few times. The genes are TRBV7-9 and TRBJ1-4, with TRBD1 identical over 9 bases. The V gene's germline CDR1 is SEHNR and CDR2 FQNEAQ (reference sequence). Trimming removed 5 bases from V and 12 bases from J; junction bases left unmatched: 7. The length of the CDR3 is 13 residues. The CDR3 reads CASSSGTGRELFF. The CDR3 bases are TGTGCCAGCAGCAGCGGGACAGGGAGGGAACTGTTTTTT.

This chain joins TRBV4-1 and TRBJ2-5; D is undetermined. This CDR3 is 15 amino acids long. Germline V gene sequence: CDR1 MGHRA, CDR2 YSYEKL. The CDR3 spells CVSSQDYSASGTQYF. CDR3 bases: TGCGTCAGTAGCCAAGATTATTCGGCGTCCGGGACCCAGTACTTC.

With respect to this clonotype: The CDR3 does not close with the conserved phenylalanine or tryptophan, likely indicating a read error. The CDR3 DNA reads as TGCAGCGCTCAGAGTCAGAAGAACACTGAAGCTTTCTCT. Translated: CSAQSQKNTEAFS. This chain joins TRBV29-1 and TRBJ1-1, with D unresolved. This CDR3 is built from 13 residues. The ends were cut back, 7 bases at V and 1 base at J, with 13 bases in the middle. The V gene's germline CDR1 is SQVTM and CDR2 ANQGSEA.

Concerning this clonotype itself: The junction differs from germline at one of its ends, possibly a read error. The rearrangement links TRBV11-2 to TRBJ2-1, with D possibly matching TRBD2 (5 bases). CDR1 is SGHAT and CDR2 is FQNNGV in the germline V gene. This CDR3 contains 12 residues. The CDR3 coding sequence is TGTGCCAGCAGCAGGACTGACGATGAGCGGTTCTTC. Protein product: CASSRTDDERFF.

This clonotype was observed at least ten times. This chain joins TRBV11-2 and TRBJ2-5, with D perhaps TRBD1 or TRBD2 (5 bases each). V dropped 0 bases and J dropped 4 bases, with 6 bases sitting between them. This CDR3 contains 13 residues. Germline V CDR1 and CDR2: SGHAT, FQNNGV. CDR3 nucleotides: TGTGCCAGCAGCTTAGATGGGGGAGAGACCCAGTACTTC. Protein: CASSLDGGETQYF.

This clonotype appeared a single time. A read error may account for a junction end that differs from germline. The chain carries TRBV11-2 and TRBJ2-5; maybe TRBD2 (6 bases). This CDR3 region has 16 residues. Germline V CDR1 and CDR2: SGHAT, FQNNGV. The CDR3 bases are TGTGCCAGCAGCCTAACTCCTGGTGGGGGGAAGGAGACCCGGTACTTC. This codes for CASSLTPGGGKETRYF.

This clonotype was detected only a few times. Compared with germline, one end of the junction differs, possibly owing to a read error. The chain uses TRBV29-1 and TRBJ2-4; maybe TRBD2 (6 bases). Germline values: CDR1 SQVTM, CDR2 ANQGSEA. The CDR3 consists of 12 residues. The CDR3 loop reads CSVNHGRGIQYF. Written as DNA, the CDR3 is TGCAGCGTAAATCACGGGCGGGGCATTCAGTATTTC. Drawing the rest from reference TRBV29-1 and TRBJ2-4, the complete variable domain is SAVISQKPSRDICQRGTSLTIQCQVDSQVTMMFWYRQQPGQSLTLIATANQGSEATYESGFVIDKFPISRPNLTFSTLTVSNMSPEDSSIYLCSVNHGRGIQYFGAGTRLSVL.

Notes on this clonotype: At one of its ends the junction is not consistent with the germline gene, which may arise from a read error. V is TRBV5-5 and J is TRBJ2-1, with a tentative D call TRBD1 (6 bases). This CDR3 has 14 amino acids. Germline values: CDR1 SGHKS, CDR2 YYEKEE (reference sequence). The chain's CDR3 is CASSLSTGYNEQFF. The CDR3 bases are TGTGCCAGCAGCTTGTCTACAGGGTACAATGAGCAATTCTTC.

The V and J genes are TRBV12-5 and TRBJ2-7; 7 nucleotides match TRBD2. Germline assignment: CDR1 LGHNT and CDR2 FRNRAP. J lost 3 bases, V lost 5 bases, and 16 bases had no gene match. This CDR3 spans 17 amino acids. This CDR3 reads CASGLIPGTKSDYEQYF. The CDR3 bases are TGTGCTAGTGGTCTGATACCGGGGACTAAGAGTGACTACGAGCAGTACTTC.

This clonotype was seen a handful of times. This sequence joins TRBV14 and TRBJ2-1; D not resolved. The V gene's germline CDR1 is SGHDN and CDR2 FVKESK. V dropped 4 bases and J dropped 7 bases, with 20 bases sitting between them. The CDR3 runs 16 residues. DNA for the CDR3: TGTGCCAGCAGCCCCTCGGACGGTTTCGGTAATAATGAGCAGTTCTTC. The encoded protein is CASSPSDGFGNNEQFF.

Points on this clonotype: It may be a read error: a sequence one base away is much more abundant. The chain uses TRBV5-5 and TRBJ1-2, with D perhaps TRBD1 (6 bases). This CDR3 has 16 residues. Germline V gives CDR1 SGHKS, CDR2 YYEKEE (reference sequence). CDR3 protein: CAISPHPDRTNYGYTF. Here the CDR3 DNA reads TGTGCCATCAGCCCTCACCCGGACAGAACTAACTATGGCTACACCTTC.

CDR3 in DNA: TGTGCCAGCAGTTTACACCGGCTAGTTATTGAGCAGTTCTTC. Translation: CASSLHRLVIEQFF. V gene TRBV11-2 combines with J gene TRBJ2-1; D gene ambiguous. Per germline, CDR1 SGHAT and CDR2 FQNNGV. V gave up 6 bases and J gave up 9 bases, with 18 bases separating them. The length of the CDR3 is 14 residues.

CDR3 nucleotide sequence: TGTGCCAGCAGCTTAGGCGTCTCGGACACTGAGCAGTTCTTC. Translating it yields CASSLGVSDTEQFF. This chain joins TRBV11-2 and TRBJ2-1; D may be TRBD1 (5 bases). The CDR3 totals 14 residues. Germline V gene data show CDR1 as SGHAT and CDR2 as FQNNGV. V lost 1 base and J 9 bases, leaving 13 bases between the germline ends.

V usage is TRBV4-3 and J usage is TRBJ2-3, with unresolved D. V shed 4 bases and J shed 0 bases, with 11 bases lying between them. Looked up from germline, CDR1 is LGHNA and CDR2 is YSLEER. CDR3 length: 15 residues. The CDR3 DNA sequence: TGCGCCAGCAGCCTTGGGTCTCTAAGCACAGATACGCAGTATTTT. Translated, it gives CASSLGSLSTDTQYF.

Of note for this clonotype: A much larger clone differs by one base, so this may be a read error. The chain employs TRBV5-1 and TRBJ2-6, with unresolved D. The germline V gene has CDR1 SGHRS and CDR2 YFSETQ. The CDR3 extends over 18 amino acids. The V end was cut by 0 bases, the J end by 0 bases, with 13 bases between. CDR3 region: CASSLGTGITSGANVLTF. The CDR3 nucleotides read TGCGCCAGCAGCTTGGGGACCGGTATAACCTCTGGGGCCAACGTCCTGACTTTC.

This clonotype has a count of ten or more. The J gene is TRBJ2-3, the V gene TRBV5-1, with unresolved D. The CDR3 runs 14 residues. V lost 5 bases and J lost 2, with 12 bases in between. Germline V gene sequence: CDR1 SGHRS, CDR2 YFSETQ. In nucleotides, the CDR3 is TGCGCCAGCAGTTTTCACGAGATCACAGATACGCAGTATTTT. This encodes CASSFHEITDTQYF.

Turning to this clonotype: Since a much larger clone is just one base distant, this may be a read error. The J gene is TRBJ2-3, the V gene TRBV10-3; a weak D match, TRBD2 (6 bases). The germline CDR1 and CDR2 sequences are ENHRY and SYGVKD. Trimming stripped 10 bases from V and 3 bases from J, with 14 bases between. This CDR3 has 13 amino acids. CDR3 DNA sequence: TGTGCCACTCGGACTAACTTGACAGATACGCAGTATTTT. Translated, it gives CATRTNLTDTQYF.

This clonotype was detected many times. This chain joins TRBV7-9 and TRBJ2-1, with 12 bases lining up with TRBD2. The ends lost 3 bases at V and 8 bases at J; junction bases unmatched: 8. Germline V gene data show CDR1 as SEHNR and CDR2 as FQNEAQ (reference sequence). The CDR3 extends over 16 amino acids. DNA of the CDR3: TGTGCCAGCAGCTTTCCACTAGCGGGAGGAGAGGATGAGCAGTTCTTC. Translating gives CASSFPLAGGEDEQFF. Using reference TRBV7-9 and TRBJ2-1 for the parts outside the CDR3, the full variable domain is DTGVSQNPRHKITKRGQNVTFRCDPISEHNRLYWYRQTLGQGPEFLTYFQNEAQLEKSRLLSDRFSAERPKGSFSTLEIQRTEQGDSAMYLCASSFPLAGGEDEQFFGPGTRLTVL.

Turning to this clonotype: This may be a read error: a much more frequent sequence differs by one nucleotide. This chain joins TRBV2 and TRBJ1-2; perhaps TRBD1 as D (5 bases). Germline V CDR1 and CDR2: SNHLY, FYNNEI. The CDR3 runs 14 residues. Deletions cut 10 bases from V and 7 bases from J, with 22 bases between. The chain's CDR3 is CANRRLVLGFGYTF. CDR3 nucleotides: TGTGCCAACAGGAGACTGGTACTGGGGTTTGGCTACACCTTC.

In the case of this clonotype: One junction end does not reproduce the germline sequence, and a read error may be involved. Here the CDR3 reads CDSSLESGRTDTQFF. The CDR3 DNA sequence: TGTGACAGCAGTTTAGAGTCCGGGCGCACAGATACGCAGTTTTTT. The chain recombines TRBV11-3 with TRBJ2-3; no clear D. The CDR3 consists of 15 residues. The V gene's germline CDR1 is SGHNT and CDR2 YENEEA.

V gene TRBV4-2 combines with J gene TRBJ1-2; 10 bases line up with TRBD1. The CDR3 sequence is 16 residues long. The V gene's germline CDR1 is LGHNA and CDR2 YNFKEQ. Unmatched junction bases numbered 5, after V lost 0 bases and J lost 4 bases. For the CDR3, the DNA is TGTGCCAGCAGCCAAGATCGACAGGGGGCCGGCTATGGCTACACCTTC. Translation: CASSQDRQGAGYGYTF.

About this clonotype: Here the CDR3 omits its conserved ending phenylalanine or tryptophan, so a read error is the likely source. V gene TRBV4-1 combines with J gene TRBJ2-7; unclear D gene. The CDR3 consists of 14 residues. Germline V gene sequence: CDR1 MGHRA, CDR2 YSYEKL. V was pared by 1 base and J by 8 bases, with 15 bases between. The CDR3 spells CASSQVQSKGKQYL. The CDR3 nucleotides are TGCGCCAGCAGCCAAGTACAGAGTAAGGGCAAGCAGTACCTC.

This clonotype was picked up many times. CDR3 DNA: TGTGCCAGCAGCTTAGTCCACTCTGGGGCCAACGTCCTGACTTTC. Translation: CASSLVHSGANVLTF. The V and J genes are TRBV7-9 and TRBJ2-6, with D hard to call. The CDR3 is 15 amino acids. V lost 1 base, J lost 0 bases, and 4 bases lay in between. Germline assignment: CDR1 SEHNR and CDR2 FQNEAQ (reference sequence).

This clonotype was seen only a few times. The rearrangement links TRBV9 to TRBJ1-1; 7 nucleotides line up with TRBD1. The CDR3 sequence is 14 residues long. The V gene end was trimmed by 4 bases and the J gene end by 3 bases; junction bases not matched to a gene: 6. The germline V gene encodes CDR1 SGDLS and CDR2 YYNGEE. The CDR3 is CASSNHRGHTEAFF. Written as DNA, the CDR3 is TGTGCCAGCAGCAACCACAGGGGACACACTGAAGCTTTCTTT.